A selection of T cell receptor beta chains follows, all from one sample in a study of T cell clones after liver transplantation. Repertoires were generated with immunoSEQ multiplex PCR, while TCRdb's copy carries only in-frame clones and drops some. The data contain roughly 50,000 clones, 84% of them seen just once; the ten biggest clones take up about 8.5%. Sequenced material: CD4+ T cells from blood, taken before liver transplant. Every receptor here comes from a human donor who received a liver transplant. Each CDR3 is given with its conserved first and last residue. Fields, in order: D gene, clone size, J gene, V gene, CDR3 DNA, CDR3 protein. A D gene is named only where the DNA matches it firmly. Clone size appears in some rows only: once, few, many, or a class for an expanded clone.

D: NA
size: NA
J: TRBJ2-1
V: TRBV28
DNA: TGTGCCAGCAGGCCTCCCGCCTTAGTAATCCGTGAGCAGTTCTTC
CDR3: CASRPPALVIREQFF

D: NA
size: NA
J: TRBJ1-2
V: TRBV9
DNA: TGTGCCAGCAGCGTAGATTTCGGGGGCGTGGACTATGGCTACACCTTC
CDR3: CASSVDFGGVDYGYTF

D: NA
size: NA
J: TRBJ1-5
V: TRBV21-1
DNA: TGTGCCAGCAGCCTTAATCAGCCCCAGCATTTT
CDR3: CASSLNQPQHF

D: NA
size: NA
J: TRBJ2-2
V: TRBV28
DNA: TGTGCCAGCCGAGGCGGCGGCACCGGGGAGCTGTTTTTT
CDR3: CASRGGGTGELFF

D: NA
size: NA
J: TRBJ1-1
V: TRBV7-6
DNA: TGTGCCAGCAGCTCCAAACAGATGAACACTGAAGCTTTCTTT
CDR3: CASSSKQMNTEAFF

D: NA
size: once
J: TRBJ1-4
V: TRBV5-1
DNA: TGCGCCAGCAGCTTGGGGACAGCAACTAATGAAAAACTGTTTTTT
CDR3: CASSLGTATNEKLFF

D: NA
size: NA
J: TRBJ1-5
V: TRBV29-1
DNA: TGCAGCGCCATCGATGGCAATCAGCCCCAGCATTTT
CDR3: CSAIDGNQPQHF

D: TRBD2
size: NA
J: TRBJ2-5
V: TRBV29-1
DNA: TGCAGCGTTGTAAGGGGACTAGGACAAGAGACCCAGTACTTC
CDR3: CSVVRGLGQETQYF

D: NA
size: NA
J: TRBJ2-7
V: TRBV30
DNA: TGTGCCTGGAGTGTAAGTAACTCCTACGAGCAGTACTTC
CDR3: CAWSVSNSYEQYF

D: NA
size: NA
J: TRBJ2-7
V: TRBV19
DNA: TGTGCCAGTAGTATAACCCAGGGGAGGAACGAGCAGTACTTC
CDR3: CASSITQGRNEQYF

D: TRBD2
size: NA
J: TRBJ2-1
V: TRBV19
DNA: TGTGCCAGTAGGAACCGCTCTAGCGGGGGGACGGTTGAGCAGTTCTTC
CDR3: CASRNRSSGGTVEQFF

D: TRBD2
size: NA
J: TRBJ2-3
V: TRBV7-2
DNA: TGTGCCAGCAGCCAAGAAAAGAGCGGGAGGCCCCCAGATACGCAGTATTTT
CDR3: CASSQEKSGRPPDTQYF

D: TRBD1
size: NA
J: TRBJ1-5
V: TRBV29-1
DNA: TGCAGCGTTGCACTCACCAGGGGGTCACCCCAGCATTTT
CDR3: CSVALTRGSPQHF

D: TRBD2
size: NA
J: TRBJ2-2
V: TRBV5-8
DNA: TGTGCCAGCAGCCTACCGACTAGCGGGAGGGAAACCGGGGAGCTGTTTTTT
CDR3: CASSLPTSGRETGELFF

D: NA
size: NA
J: TRBJ1-5
V: TRBV2
DNA: TGTGCCAGCAATTACAGGGAAGGACAGCCCCAGCATTTT
CDR3: CASNYREGQPQHF

D: TRBD1
size: NA
J: TRBJ1-5
V: TRBV19
DNA: TGTGCCAGTAGTATCGGACAGGGGCGACCTAATCAGCCCCAGCATTTT
CDR3: CASSIGQGRPNQPQHF

D: NA
size: NA
J: TRBJ2-3
V: TRBV30
DNA: TGTGCCTGGAGTGTAGGCGGCGGCACAGATACGCAGTATTTT
CDR3: CAWSVGGGTDTQYF

D: TRBD1
size: NA
J: TRBJ2-1
V: TRBV19
DNA: TGTGCCAGTAGTATGGGACGGGGGACAGGGATTAATGAGCAGTTCTTC
CDR3: CASSMGRGTGINEQFF